A selection of T cell receptor beta chains follows, all from one sample in a study of Ad26.COV2.S vaccination and SARS-CoV-2 variants. Profiled with immunoSEQ multiplex PCR; TCRdb holds only in-frame clones, not every one. The table includes about 350,000 clones, 75% to 90% detected once. Source: peripheral blood, taken in a trial of Ad26.COV2.S vaccine versus placebo. Receptors were obtained from a person aged 18-65 years who received the Ad26.COV2.S COVID-19 vaccine or a placebo. Each CDR3 is given with its conserved first and last residue. The order of the fields is clone size, D gene, J gene, V gene, CDR3 DNA, CDR3 protein. The D gene is left open where the match is weak. Not every row has a clone size; where given, it reads once, few, many or a size class.

clone size: -
D gene: -
J gene: TRBJ2-7
V gene: TRBV5-6
CDR3 DNA: TGTGCCAGCAGCTTCAGGTTCGAGCAGTACTTC
CDR3 protein: CASSFRFEQYF

clone size: -
D gene: -
J gene: TRBJ2-2
V gene: TRBV4-3
CDR3 DNA: TGCGCCAGCAGCCAAGTGCCCTCTGGGGCCGGGACCGGGGAGCTGTTTTTT
CDR3 protein: CASSQVPSGAGTGELFF

clone size: -
D gene: -
J gene: TRBJ2-1
V gene: TRBV21-1
CDR3 DNA: TGTGCCAGCAGCAAATTCTACCCAGGCGTGGATGAGCAGTTCTTC
CDR3 protein: CASSKFYPGVDEQFF

clone size: once
D gene: -
J gene: TRBJ1-2
V gene: TRBV10-3
CDR3 DNA: TGTGCCATGGGGGGGGGAGCTAACTATGGCTACACCTTC
CDR3 protein: CAMGGGANYGYTF

clone size: -
D gene: -
J gene: TRBJ1-2
V gene: TRBV6-6
CDR3 DNA: TGTGCCACTCTACGAGACTATGGCTACACCTTC
CDR3 protein: CATLRDYGYTF

clone size: -
D gene: TRBD1
J gene: TRBJ2-1
V gene: TRBV29-1
CDR3 DNA: TGCAGCGTCGTCCCGGGACAGGGGTTGGGCGCAAATGAGCAGTTCTTC
CDR3 protein: CSVVPGQGLGANEQFF

clone size: few
D gene: TRBD1
J gene: TRBJ2-5
V gene: TRBV7-9
CDR3 DNA: TGTGCCAGCAGCTTGGGACAGGGTACCCAAGAGACCCAGTACTTC
CDR3 protein: CASSLGQGTQETQYF

clone size: -
D gene: -
J gene: TRBJ1-5
V gene: TRBV28
CDR3 DNA: TGTGCCAGCAGTTTGAGGGAAGGTAGCAATCAGCCCCAGCATTTT
CDR3 protein: CASSLREGSNQPQHF

clone size: -
D gene: -
J gene: TRBJ1-2
V gene: TRBV28
CDR3 DNA: TGTGCCAGCAGTTCTCTACCCTGGGGCTACACCTTC
CDR3 protein: CASSSLPWGYTF

clone size: -
D gene: TRBD2
J gene: TRBJ2-7
V gene: TRBV5-1
CDR3 DNA: TGCGCCAGCAGCGTGACGGGACTAGATTCCTACGAGCAGTACTTC
CDR3 protein: CASSVTGLDSYEQYF

clone size: -
D gene: -
J gene: TRBJ2-3
V gene: TRBV11-2
CDR3 DNA: TGTGCCAGCAGCTTAATCTGGGTCGGGTCAGATACGCAGTATTTT
CDR3 protein: CASSLIWVGSDTQYF

clone size: -
D gene: -
J gene: TRBJ2-1
V gene: TRBV4-1
CDR3 DNA: TGCGCCAGCAGCCAAGATCCGAAGGCCAGAAGCTCCTACAATGAGCAGTTCTTC
CDR3 protein: CASSQDPKARSSYNEQFF

clone size: -
D gene: TRBD2
J gene: TRBJ2-7
V gene: TRBV27
CDR3 DNA: TGTGCCAGCTCGGTAGGGCTAGCGGGGGCCGAGCAGTACTTC
CDR3 protein: CASSVGLAGAEQYF

clone size: -
D gene: -
J gene: TRBJ2-3
V gene: TRBV5-1
CDR3 DNA: TGCGCCAGCCGGGCAGGTCTAGTCGATACGCAGTATTTT
CDR3 protein: CASRAGLVDTQYF

clone size: -
D gene: -
J gene: TRBJ1-5
V gene: TRBV19
CDR3 DNA: TGTGCCAGTAGTATCGGGGACGGGGGAGGTCAGCCCCAGCATTTT
CDR3 protein: CASSIGDGGGQPQHF

clone size: -
D gene: -
J gene: TRBJ2-5
V gene: TRBV24-1
CDR3 DNA: TGTGCCACCAGTGACCCGACAGGAGGCGAGACCCAGTACTTC
CDR3 protein: CATSDPTGGETQYF

clone size: few
D gene: -
J gene: TRBJ1-4
V gene: TRBV5-1
CDR3 DNA: TGCGCCAGCAGCTTGGCCGGTGAGGGGTTGGGCGAAAAACTGTTTTTT
CDR3 protein: CASSLAGEGLGEKLFF

clone size: -
D gene: -
J gene: TRBJ2-1
V gene: TRBV9
CDR3 DNA: TGTGCCAGCAGTTTTGCCGGGGGTGAGCAGTTCTTC
CDR3 protein: CASSFAGGEQFF

clone size: -
D gene: TRBD1
J gene: TRBJ1-2
V gene: TRBV6-5
CDR3 DNA: TGTGCCAGCAGTTACTCGGGACAGGGGGCCGGCGGCTACACCTTC
CDR3 protein: CASSYSGQGAGGYTF

clone size: -
D gene: TRBD1
J gene: TRBJ2-7
V gene: TRBV7-2
CDR3 DNA: TGTGCCAGCAGCCCGGGACAGGGTCCCAACGAGCAGTACTTC
CDR3 protein: CASSPGQGPNEQYF

clone size: -
D gene: -
J gene: TRBJ2-7
V gene: TRBV18
CDR3 DNA: TGTGCCAGCTCACCAGGGTCCAGCTCCTACGAGCAGTACTTC
CDR3 protein: CASSPGSSSYEQYF

clone size: -
D gene: -
J gene: TRBJ1-2
V gene: TRBV4-2
CDR3 DNA: TGTGCCAGCAGCCAAGTTGGGACAACCAACTATGGCTACACCTTC
CDR3 protein: CASSQVGTTNYGYTF

clone size: -
D gene: TRBD1
J gene: TRBJ1-1
V gene: TRBV29-1
CDR3 DNA: TGCAGCGCGCGGGACAGGGGTGACACTGAAGCTTTCTTT
CDR3 protein: CSARDRGDTEAFF

clone size: -
D gene: -
J gene: TRBJ2-5
V gene: TRBV6-2/TRBV6-3
CDR3 DNA: TGTGCCAGCAGCCCGGATAACAGGCGACAAGAGACCCAGTACTTC
CDR3 protein: CASSPDNRRQETQYF

clone size: -
D gene: TRBD2
J gene: TRBJ2-7
V gene: TRBV3-1/TRBV3-2
CDR3 DNA: TGTGCCAGCAGCCAAGGGCTAGCGGGCTCCTACGAGCAGTACTTC
CDR3 protein: CASSQGLAGSYEQYF

clone size: -
D gene: -
J gene: TRBJ1-2
V gene: TRBV4-3
CDR3 DNA: TGCGCCAGCAGCCAAGATCGGATGGGGGGGCTCTATGGCTACACCTTC
CDR3 protein: CASSQDRMGGLYGYTF

clone size: -
D gene: -
J gene: TRBJ2-2
V gene: TRBV19
CDR3 DNA: TGTGCCAGTAGTCCCCTGAGGGCCACGAACACCGGGGAGCTGTTTTTT
CDR3 protein: CASSPLRATNTGELFF

clone size: -
D gene: -
J gene: TRBJ2-7
V gene: TRBV6-6
CDR3 DNA: TGTGCCAGCAGTTATGACGGCCCTTCTGTGCAGCAGTACTTC
CDR3 protein: CASSYDGPSVQQYF

clone size: -
D gene: -
J gene: TRBJ2-1
V gene: TRBV15
CDR3 DNA: TGTGCCACCAGCAGAGGGCGGGACCAGTGGAATGAGCAGTTCTTC
CDR3 protein: CATSRGRDQWNEQFF

clone size: few
D gene: -
J gene: TRBJ1-2
V gene: TRBV10-1
CDR3 DNA: TGCGCCAGCAGTGAGTCGTCTAACTATGGCTACACCTTC
CDR3 protein: CASSESSNYGYTF

clone size: -
D gene: -
J gene: TRBJ2-5
V gene: TRBV19
CDR3 DNA: TGTGCCAGTAGTAGGGGGATCCAAGAGACCCAGTACTTC
CDR3 protein: CASSRGIQETQYF

clone size: -
D gene: TRBD1
J gene: TRBJ1-1
V gene: TRBV5-5
CDR3 DNA: TGTGCCAGCAGCCTCGGAGGGGGCCAAGCTTTCTTT
CDR3 protein: CASSLGGGQAFF

clone size: -
D gene: TRBD2
J gene: TRBJ2-1
V gene: TRBV13
CDR3 DNA: TGTGCCAGCAGCTTAACTAGCGGTGGGGATCACAATGAGCAGTTCTTC
CDR3 protein: CASSLTSGGDHNEQFF

clone size: -
D gene: TRBD1
J gene: TRBJ2-7
V gene: TRBV7-6
CDR3 DNA: TGTGCCAGCAGCGAACAGGGGGGCGAGCAGTACTTC
CDR3 protein: CASSEQGGEQYF

clone size: -
D gene: -
J gene: TRBJ2-7
V gene: TRBV14
CDR3 DNA: TGTGCCAGCAGCCAGCTAGCGCGCAGCTCCTACGAGCAGTACTTC
CDR3 protein: CASSQLARSSYEQYF

clone size: -
D gene: TRBD1
J gene: TRBJ2-1
V gene: TRBV19
CDR3 DNA: TGTGCCAGTAGTCCGACAGGGGCCTACAATGAGCAGTTCTTC
CDR3 protein: CASSPTGAYNEQFF

clone size: -
D gene: TRBD2
J gene: TRBJ2-1
V gene: TRBV24-1
CDR3 DNA: TGTGCCACCAGTGAACTGGGGACTAGCGGGACGAATGAGCAGTTCTTC
CDR3 protein: CATSELGTSGTNEQFF

clone size: -
D gene: -
J gene: TRBJ1-1
V gene: TRBV29-1
CDR3 DNA: TGCAGCGTGATGGTAAGGGGCATGAACACTGAAGCTTTCTTT
CDR3 protein: CSVMVRGMNTEAFF

clone size: -
D gene: TRBD1
J gene: TRBJ2-7
V gene: TRBV7-9
CDR3 DNA: TGTGCCAGCAGACCACCCCAGACAGGGTTTTACGAGCAGTACTTC
CDR3 protein: CASRPPQTGFYEQYF

clone size: -
D gene: -
J gene: TRBJ2-1
V gene: TRBV5-1
CDR3 DNA: TGCGCCAGCAGAGAAGACAGCTACAATGAGCAGTTCTTC
CDR3 protein: CASREDSYNEQFF